The present entry profiles one T cell receptor beta chain with its context. What it binds is not known. The data were obtained in a study of OX40 agonist ivuxolimab in advanced cancers. Whole-study findings and limits: By week 6 at 0.1 to 3.0 mg/kg, blood CD4+ and CD8+ T cells had expanded clonally.

The V and J ends lost 2 bases and 7 bases, in that order; junction bases with no gene match: 7. The CDR3 is 14 residues long. The germline V gene has CDR1 KGHSH and CDR2 LQKENI. People who had autoimmune disease history or systemic immunosuppression were excluded. Measured with immunoSEQ multiplex PCR; TCRdb has only the in-frame clones, and not every one. Seen here are about 73,000 clones, approximately 92% observed once, and the top ten hold approximately 0.55%. The input for sequencing was CD4+ or CD8+ T cells sorted from blood, taken in a trial of the OX40 agonist ivuxolimab. This receptor was identified in an adult with an advanced solid tumor such as melanoma, head and neck, liver or kidney cancer. The chain recombines TRBV18 with TRBJ2-7; 8 nucleotides match TRBD2. The CDR3 coding sequence is TGTGCCAGCTCACCATTACTAGCGGAGGGGGAGCAGTACTTC. This codes for CASSPLLAEGEQYF.